This T cell receptor beta chain was sequenced during a study of blood T cell repertoires in COVID-19. Sequenced by immunoSEQ multiplex PCR; TCRdb stores in-frame clones only, minus some. The sample has some 180,000 clones, 87% seen once. Germline CDR1 and CDR2: GTSNPN and SVGIG (reference sequence). This CDR3 has 14 amino acids. Losses at the gene ends were 5 bases for V and 12 bases for J; bases not matched to a gene: 10. What was sequenced was peripheral blood. This receptor was taken from a man aged 55-75 years with active or convalescent COVID-19. This chain uses TRBV30 with TRBJ2-1; TRBD2 matches at 13 bases. The CDR3 coding sequence is TGTGCCTGGGCCGGGACTAGCGGGGTTGCTCGGCAGTTCTTC. The encoded protein is CAWAGTSGVARQFF.